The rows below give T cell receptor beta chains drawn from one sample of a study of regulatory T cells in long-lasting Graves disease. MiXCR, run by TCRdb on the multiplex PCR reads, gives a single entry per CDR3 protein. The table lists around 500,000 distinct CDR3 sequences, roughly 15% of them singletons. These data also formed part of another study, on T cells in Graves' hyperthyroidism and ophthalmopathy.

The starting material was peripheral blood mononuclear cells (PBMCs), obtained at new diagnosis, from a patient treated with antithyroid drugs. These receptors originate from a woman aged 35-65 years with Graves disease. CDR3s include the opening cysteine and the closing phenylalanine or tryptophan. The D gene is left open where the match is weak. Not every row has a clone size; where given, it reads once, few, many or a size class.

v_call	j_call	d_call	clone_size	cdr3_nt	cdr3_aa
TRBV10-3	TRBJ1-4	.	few	TGTGCCATCAGTGAGTCTGCCAGCAGGATGTTTGGTGAAAAACTGTTTTTT	CAISESASRMFGEKLFF
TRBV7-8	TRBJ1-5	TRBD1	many	TGTGCCAGCAGCGACCGGGACAGGGGTCAGCCCCAGCATTTT	CASSDRDRGQPQHF
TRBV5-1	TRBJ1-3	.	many	TGCGCCAGCAGCTTATCCGGGACGGACTCTGGAAACACCATATATTTT	CASSLSGTDSGNTIYF
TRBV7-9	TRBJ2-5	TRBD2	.	TGTGCCAGCAGCTTAATCGCTAGCGGGGGACGAGAGACCCAGTACTTC	CASSLIASGGRETQYF
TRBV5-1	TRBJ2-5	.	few	TGCGCCAGCAGCAACCTGGGAGAGGGGGAGACCCAGTACTTC	CASSNLGEGETQYF
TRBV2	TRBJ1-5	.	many	TGTGCCAGCGAAAAGGGCCCTGGGCAGCCCCAGCATTTT	CASEKGPGQPQHF
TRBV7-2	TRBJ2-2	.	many	TGTGCCAGCAGCTTAGCTAGTGCCACCGGGGAGCTGTTTTTT	CASSLASATGELFF
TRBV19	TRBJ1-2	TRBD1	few	TGTGCCAGTAGCCCGGGACAGGGCGCTGGGAGCTACACCTTC	CASSPGQGAGSYTF
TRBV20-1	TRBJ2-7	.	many	TGCAGTGCCCCTTTGAGCTCGGGCGAGCAGTACTTC	CSAPLSSGEQYF
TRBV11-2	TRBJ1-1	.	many	TGTGCCAGCAGCTTAGTCCCTTACAGGGTAGCCAACACTGAAGCTTTCTTT	CASSLVPYRVANTEAFF
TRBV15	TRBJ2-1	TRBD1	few	TGTGCCACCAGCACAGGGGGAAAAAATGAGCAGTTCTTC	CATSTGGKNEQFF
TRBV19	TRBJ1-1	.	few	TGTGCCAGTAGTAATCCAGGGAACACTGAAGCTTTCTTT	CASSNPGNTEAFF
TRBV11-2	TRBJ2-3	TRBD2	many	TGTGCCAGCAGCCGTACTAGCGGGGGGGATACGCAGTATTTT	CASSRTSGGDTQYF
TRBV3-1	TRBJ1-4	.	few	TGTGCCAGCAGCCAAGTGAAGGGGAGGGGTGAAAAACTGTTTTTT	CASSQVKGRGEKLFF
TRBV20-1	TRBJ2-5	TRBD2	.	TGCAGTGCTAGAGATCTAGCAGGGCTAGCGGGGGGCTATGGTGAGACCCAGTACTTC	CSARDLAGLAGGYGETQYF
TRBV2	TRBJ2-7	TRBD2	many	TGTGCCAGCAGTGAACCCCGGACTAGCGGGGTTACCTACGAGCAGTACTTC	CASSEPRTSGVTYEQYF
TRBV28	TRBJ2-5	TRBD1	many	TGTGCCAGCAGCAATCCGTGGACAGGGGGATATTTGACCCAGTACTTC	CASSNPWTGGYLTQYF